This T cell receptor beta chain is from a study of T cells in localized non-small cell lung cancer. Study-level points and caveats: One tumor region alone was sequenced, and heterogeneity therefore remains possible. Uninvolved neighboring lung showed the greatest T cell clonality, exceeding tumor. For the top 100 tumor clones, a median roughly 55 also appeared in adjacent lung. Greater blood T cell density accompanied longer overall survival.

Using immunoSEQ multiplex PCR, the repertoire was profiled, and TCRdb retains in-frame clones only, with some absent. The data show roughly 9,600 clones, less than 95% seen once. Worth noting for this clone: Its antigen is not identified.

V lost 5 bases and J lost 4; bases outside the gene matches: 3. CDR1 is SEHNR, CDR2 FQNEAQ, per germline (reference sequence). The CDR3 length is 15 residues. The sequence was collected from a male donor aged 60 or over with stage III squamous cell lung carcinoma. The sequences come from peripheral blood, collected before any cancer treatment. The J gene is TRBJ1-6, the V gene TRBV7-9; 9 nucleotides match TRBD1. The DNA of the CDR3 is TGTGCCAGCAGCCCGGGGACAGGGTATAATTCACCCCTCCACTTT. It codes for CASSPGTGYNSPLHF. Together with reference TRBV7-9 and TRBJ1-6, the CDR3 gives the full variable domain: DTGVSQNPRHKITKRGQNVTFRCDPISEHNRLYWYRQTLGQGPEFLTYFQNEAQLEKSRLLSDRFSAERPKGSFSTLEIQRTEQGDSAMYLCASSPGTGYNSPLHFGNGTRLTVT.